A selection of T cell receptor beta chains follows, all from one sample in a study of blood T cell repertoires in COVID-19. Here immunoSEQ multiplex PCR was the method, and the copy in TCRdb shows in-frame clones only, minus some. Of about 220,000 clones in the sample, approximately 78% were seen once. Material: peripheral blood. These receptors originate from a woman aged 70 to 79 with COVID-19, enrolled during active disease. The CDR3 runs from the conserved cysteine through the conserved F or W. D genes are given only for firm matches. Rows may omit the clone size; those that give it use once, few, many or a size class.

v_gene,d_gene,abundance,j_gene,CDR3nt,CDR3aa
TRBV5-1,TRBD2,once,TRBJ2-5,TGCGCCAGCAGCTTTTTAGCGGGAGTACAAGAGACCCAGTACTTC,CASSFLAGVQETQYF
TRBV19,.,.,TRBJ1-2,TGTGCCAGTAGTCTACCGACAGGCTCCATGGGGGATGGCTACACCTTC,CASSLPTGSMGDGYTF
TRBV5-1,.,once,TRBJ2-7,TGCGCCAGCAGCTGGACCATTGGACAGCTTTACGAGCAGTACTTC,CASSWTIGQLYEQYF
TRBV7-2,.,.,TRBJ2-4,TGTGCCAGCAGCTTCGCCACGCAGGAAAACATTCAGTACTTC,CASSFATQENIQYF
TRBV7-2,.,.,TRBJ2-3,TGTGCCAGCAGGGGAGCGGCCCGTTTCACAGATACGCAGTATTTT,CASRGAARFTDTQYF
TRBV5-1,TRBD2,.,TRBJ2-7,TGCGCCAGCAGCCGCCAGGCGGGCCCGGGAGGGGTTTCTTACGAGCAGTACTTC,CASSRQAGPGGVSYEQYF
TRBV9,TRBD1,few,TRBJ1-6,TGTGCCAGCAGCGTAGTTGGGACAGATGGTTCACCCCTCCACTTT,CASSVVGTDGSPLHF
TRBV5-6,TRBD1,.,TRBJ1-1,TGTGCCAGCAGCTTGACAGGGGTGAACACTGAAGCTTTCTTT,CASSLTGVNTEAFF
TRBV5-6,.,.,TRBJ1-3,TGTGCCAGCAGTACAGACAGGGGAAACACCATATATTTT,CASSTDRGNTIYF
TRBV11-1,TRBD2,few,TRBJ2-1,TGTGCCAGCAGCAGAGCGGGGGCGCGGGGTGAGCAGTTCTTC,CASSRAGARGEQFF
TRBV5-5,TRBD2,.,TRBJ2-7,TGTGCCAGCAGTTCAGGGGCTAGCGGGGCCTACGAGCAGTACTTC,CASSSGASGAYEQYF
TRBV19,.,.,TRBJ1-6,TGTGCCAGTAGTAACCAGGGGCGGACTTCACCCCTCCACTTT,CASSNQGRTSPLHF
TRBV5-1,TRBD2,.,TRBJ2-1,TGCGCCAGCCGGGAGCGGGAGGGCCCCCATGAGCAGTTCTTC,CASREREGPHEQFF
TRBV3-1/TRBV3-2,TRBD2,.,TRBJ2-7,TGTGCCAGCAGCCAACGCGGGCAAGCGGGGCCGTTAAGCGAGCAGTACTTC,CASSQRGQAGPLSEQYF
TRBV13,.,.,TRBJ1-6,TGTGCCAGCAGCTCGGGCTTTGAGAGGAGGTCGGATTCACCCCTCCACTTT,CASSSGFERRSDSPLHF
TRBV28,.,.,TRBJ1-3,TGTGCCAGCACTAGAAAACCTTATGGAAACACCATATATTTT,CASTRKPYGNTIYF
TRBV28,.,.,TRBJ1-2,TGTGCCAGCAGTTCCCAGCAGGGAAGCCTTCCTTATGGCTACACCTTC,CASSSQQGSLPYGYTF
TRBV7-9,.,.,TRBJ2-1,TGTGCCAGCAGCTTAGTCCCAGAGCAGTTCTTC,CASSLVPEQFF
TRBV5-1,TRBD2,.,TRBJ2-4,TGCGCCAGCAGCGCGAGGGGACTAGCGGGAGAGTTAGCCAAAAACATTCAGTACTTC,CASSARGLAGELAKNIQYF
TRBV9,.,.,TRBJ1-2,TGTGCCAGCAGCGTACAGGGAAACTATGGCTACACCTTC,CASSVQGNYGYTF
TRBV7-9,TRBD2,.,TRBJ2-5,TGTGCCAGCAGCTTTGGTTCGGGAGGAGAGACCCAGTACTTC,CASSFGSGGETQYF
TRBV10-2,TRBD2,.,TRBJ2-3,TGCGCCAGCAGTCGGGGTTCGGGGGGATTCGGCACAGATACGCAGTATTTT,CASSRGSGGFGTDTQYF
TRBV25-1,TRBD1,.,TRBJ2-5,TGTGCCAGCAGTGACTCAGGGGGCAGAGAGACCCAGTACTTC,CASSDSGGRETQYF
TRBV9,.,.,TRBJ1-6,TGTGCCAGCAGCGTATACCAGGGAGGAAATTCACCCCTCCACTTT,CASSVYQGGNSPLHF
TRBV28,TRBD1,.,TRBJ2-3,TGTGCCAGCAGTTTATGGTCAGGGGGCGAAGGCACAGATACGCAGTATTTT,CASSLWSGGEGTDTQYF
TRBV27,.,once,TRBJ1-4,TGTGCCAGCGACCAGCGTACAAGCGCGTGTGAAAAACTGTTTTTT,CASDQRTSACEKLFF
TRBV19,TRBD2,.,TRBJ2-7,TGTGCCAGTAGTCCTCTTCGGGCGGGAGGATCCTACGAGCAGTACTTC,CASSPLRAGGSYEQYF
TRBV14,.,.,TRBJ2-1,TGTGCCAGCAGCCAAGATTTAAGAGGTGAGCAGTTCTTC,CASSQDLRGEQFF
TRBV11-2,TRBD2,.,TRBJ2-3,TGTGCCAGCAGCTCGGGGACTAGCGCCCAGGATACGCAGTATTTT,CASSSGTSAQDTQYF